This T cell receptor beta chain was obtained from a study of T cell responses to AZD1222 COVID-19 vaccine. Study-level findings and limits: Baseline seropositivity occurred in only six AZD1222 recipients. None of the repertoires were sampled until the peak T cell response had passed. There were mostly white British donors and more females than males, and clonal diversity was possibly underestimated.

This clone was found once. Antigen specificity is unknown. Profiling relied on immunoSEQ multiplex PCR, and the TCRdb table lists in-frame clones only, not all of them. Found here are about 150,000 clones, 90% to 95% of them singletons; the top ten hold about 1.6%. This TCR derives from an adult who received the AZD1222 COVID-19 vaccine. The source material was peripheral blood, sampled 28 days after the second AZD1222 dose.

CDR3 nucleotide sequence: TGTGCCAGTAGTATAGATCTGGTAGCGGGAGGAAACAATGAGCAGTTCTTC. It yields the protein CASSIDLVAGGNNEQFF. The rearrangement joins TRBV19 to TRBJ2-1, with 10 bases identical to TRBD2. The CDR3 extends over 17 amino acids. J gave up 5 bases and V 0 bases, and 7 bases lay outside the gene matches. The germline gives CDR1 LNHDA, CDR2 SQIVND (reference sequence).